This TCR beta chain derives from a study of T cells after yellow fever vaccination. The 5'RACE template-switching step produced TCR cDNA and added a universal primer site and UMIs. TCRdb re-called the 5' RACE reads with MiXCR, one entry per CDR3 protein. Among over 250,000 distinct CDR3 sequences listed, approximately 4% were seen once. Study-level findings and limits: Boosting was followed by the reappearance of most primary-vaccination clones (around 96% CD4, around 91% CD8).

This clonotype was recorded a few times. Its cognate antigen is unknown. The sample was PBMCs, taken 5 days after the yellow fever booster vaccination. The TCR was taken from a man aged 18-30 years who received the YFV17D yellow fever vaccine.

CDR3 protein: CASSQDSTDYEETQYF. In DNA, the CDR3 is TGTGCCAGCAGCCAAGATTCGACAGACTACGAAGAGACCCAGTACTTC. The chain combines TRBV14 with TRBJ2-5; D may be TRBD1 or TRBD2 (5 bases each). Germline assignment: CDR1 SGHDN and CDR2 FVKESK. The V gene lost 0 bases and the J gene lost 3 bases, with 14 bases spanning the gap. The CDR3 totals 16 residues.